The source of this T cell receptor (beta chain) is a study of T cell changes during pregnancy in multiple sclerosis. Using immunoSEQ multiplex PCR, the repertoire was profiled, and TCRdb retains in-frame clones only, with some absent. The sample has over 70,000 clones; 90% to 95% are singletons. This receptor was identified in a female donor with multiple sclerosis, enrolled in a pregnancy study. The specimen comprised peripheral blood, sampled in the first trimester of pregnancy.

CDR3 DNA: TGTGCCAGCAGCCACGACAGGGGGGAGAACACTGAAGCTTTCTTT. Translated: CASSHDRGENTEAFF. V and J are TRBV4-2 and TRBJ1-1; 9 bases align to TRBD1. There are 15 residues in the CDR3. Germline V lookup: CDR1 LGHNA, CDR2 YNFKEQ. The ends lost 3 bases at V and 1 base at J; junction bases unmatched: 3.